These 3 T cell receptor beta chains were sequenced from one sample in a study of OX40 agonist ivuxolimab in advanced cancers. The table came from immunoSEQ multiplex PCR; TCRdb's copy has only in-frame clones and leaves some out. The table has tens of thousands of clones, roughly 82% seen once. The starting material was CD4+ or CD8+ T cells sorted from blood, obtained in a trial of the OX40 agonist ivuxolimab. The receptors derive from an adult with an advanced solid tumor such as melanoma, head and neck, liver or kidney cancer.

The chain carries TRBV7-2 and TRBJ2-5; 7 bases match TRBD2. Unmatched junction bases numbered 6, after V lost 0 bases and J lost 2 bases. This CDR3 comprises 16 residues. Germline CDR1 is SGHTA and CDR2 is FQGNSA. As DNA, the CDR3 is TGTGCCAGCAGCTTAGCGACGGGAGGCAGTCAAGAGACCCAGTACTTC. This encodes CASSLATGGSQETQYF.

The chain links TRBV13 to TRBJ1-4; D gene uncertain. V lost 0 bases and J lost 2, with 16 bases in between. The CDR3 spans 18 residues. Germline assignment: CDR1 PRHDT and CDR2 FYEKMQ (reference sequence). The CDR3 DNA reads TGTGCCAGCAGCTTAGGGGGGTTCGCGGGGTCGACTAATGAAAAACTGTTTTTT. Translated, it gives CASSLGGFAGSTNEKLFF.

The rearrangement links TRBV7-2 to TRBJ2-3; D is perhaps TRBD2 (5 bases). This CDR3 is built from 14 residues. Looked up from germline, CDR1 is SGHTA and CDR2 is FQGNSA. Trimming removed 3 bases at V and 2 bases at J, with 9 bases between. The CDR3 protein is CASSFNGVTDTQYF. The CDR3 DNA reads TGTGCCAGCAGCTTTAACGGGGTCACAGATACGCAGTATTTT.